Each of the 15 T cell receptor beta chains below was sequenced from the same sample in a study of vaccination effects on CD4 cells after COVID-19. Sequencing followed a ViraFEST assay step that expanded antigen-specific CD4+ T cells with viral peptide pools. CD4+ T cells were isolated after roughly nine days of culture. For these receptors, no antigen is known. Here immunoSEQ multiplex PCR was the method, and the copy in TCRdb shows in-frame clones only, minus some. The table records tens of thousands of clones, 73% of them present only once. The specimen was CD4+ T cells from PBMCs cultured with HCoV-229E spike peptides, collected before COVID-19 vaccination. The receptor source for this set is a human donor who received a COVID-19 vaccine.

The chain is built from TRBV19 and TRBJ1-5; the D is unclear. V was trimmed by 6 bases and J by 0 bases, leaving 6 bases between them. The CDR3 sequence is 13 residues long. Germline lookup yields CDR1 LNHDA and CDR2 SQIVND (reference sequence). This CDR3 reads CASRTYSNQPQHF. The CDR3 region has the DNA TGTGCCAGTAGGACATATAGCAATCAGCCCCAGCATTTT.

The chain couples TRBV30 to TRBJ2-5; 16 nucleotides match TRBD2. Trimming removed 3 bases from V and 5 bases from J; junction bases left unmatched: 15. CDR3 length equals 19 residues. CDR1 and CDR2 (germline): GTSNPN, SVGIG (reference sequence). The CDR3: CAWRRAGTSGREGKETQYF. The CDR3 coding sequence is TGTGCCTGGAGGCGTGCCGGGACTAGCGGGAGGGAGGGGAAGGAGACCCAGTACTTC. Together with reference TRBV30 and TRBJ2-5, the CDR3 gives the full variable domain: SQTIHQWPATLVQPVGSPLSLECTVEGTSNPNLYWYRQAAGRGLQLLFYSVGIGQISSEVPQNLSASRPQDRQFILSSKKLLLSDSGFYLCAWRRAGTSGREGKETQYFGPGTRLLVL.

The chain couples TRBV6-5 to TRBJ2-1, with D possibly TRBD2 on 5 matching bases. CDR1 MNHEY and CDR2 SVGAGI come from the germline V gene. The CDR3 is 14 residues long. V was pared by 10 bases and J by 0 bases, with 13 bases between. Here the CDR3 DNA reads TGTGCCATCTCAGCGGCAGACTCCTACAATGAGCAGTTCTTC. Protein: CAISAADSYNEQFF.

This chain joins TRBV9 and TRBJ1-3; unclear D gene. CDR3 length: 12 residues. The germline CDR1 and CDR2 sequences are SGDLS and YYNGEE. Trimming cost V 4 bases and J 12 bases, with 14 bases left between them. The CDR3 protein is CASSSDSAVIYF. As DNA, the CDR3 is TGTGCCAGCAGCTCGGACTCGGCGGTCATATATTTT. Combining the CDR3 with reference TRBV9 and TRBJ1-3 gives the whole variable domain DSGVTQTPKHLITATGQRVTLRCSPRSGDLSVYWYQQSLDQGLQFLIQYYNGEERAKGNILERFSAQQFPDLHSELNLSSLELGDSALYFCASSSDSAVIYFGEGSWLTVV.

The CDR3 region is CASSSGRFNQPQHF. The CDR3 DNA follows: TGTGCCAGTAGTAGCGGGAGATTTAATCAGCCCCAGCATTTT. The chain recombines TRBV19 with TRBJ1-5, with no clear D. The V and J ends lost 4 bases and 4 bases respectively, with 11 bases between them. The CDR3 covers 14 residues. Germline V gene data show CDR1 as LNHDA and CDR2 as SQIVND (reference sequence). The whole variable domain, filled in from reference TRBV19 and TRBJ1-5, reads DGGITQSPKYLFRKEGQNVTLSCEQNLNHDAMYWYRQDPGQGLRLIYYSQIVNDFQKGDIAEGYSVSREKKESFPLTVTSAQKNPTAFYLCASSSGRFNQPQHFGDGTRLSIL.

The gene calls are TRBV3-1 (or the pseudogene TRBV3-2) and TRBJ2-4, with D unresolved. V was clipped by 0 bases and J by 3 bases, with 12 bases between them. CDR3 length: 16 amino acids. The germline V gene encodes CDR1 LGHDT and CDR2 YNNKEL (reference sequence). The CDR3 region is CASSQEERALKNIQYF. Written as DNA, the CDR3 is TGTGCCAGCAGCCAAGAAGAAAGGGCCCTCAAAAACATTCAGTACTTC.

This rearrangement joins TRBV5-6 to TRBJ2-5, with D hard to call. Germline CDR1 reads SGHDT; CDR2 reads YYEEEE. Trimming cost V 1 base and J 5 bases, with 12 bases left between them. This CDR3 has 14 amino acids. The chain's CDR3 is CASSLSLLRETQYF. DNA of the CDR3: TGTGCCAGCAGCTTGAGCCTCCTTAGGGAGACCCAGTACTTC.

V gene TRBV29-1 combines with J gene TRBJ1-1; D possibly corresponds to TRBD1 (5 bases). The ends were cut back, 7 bases at V and 1 base at J, with 13 bases in the middle. The CDR3 is 13 amino acids. The germline V gene has CDR1 SQVTM and CDR2 ANQGSEA. DNA of the CDR3: TGCAGCGCCTGGGGGGGGGAGAACACTGAAGCTTTCTTT. Amino acid sequence: CSAWGGENTEAFF.

This clone was counted a single time. The chain is built from TRBV2 and TRBJ2-2; 9 bases are a match to TRBD1. Germline lookup yields CDR1 SNHLY and CDR2 FYNNEI. CDR3 length: 17 amino acids. V dropped 7 bases and J dropped 2; count of bases not matched to a gene: 11. As DNA, the CDR3 is TGTGCCAGCACTTTACCAGGACAGGGGCGAAACACCGGGGAGCTGTTTTTT. It codes for CASTLPGQGRNTGELFF.

This chain joins TRBV6-5 and TRBJ1-5, with 9 nucleotides matching TRBD1. Germline trimming cut 6 bases from V and 7 bases from J; bases unmatched to any gene: 10. The CDR3 runs to 15 residues. Germline assignment: CDR1 MNHEY and CDR2 SVGAGI. The CDR3 DNA sequence: TGTGCCAGCAGGGCCGGGACAGGGATGGAGCAGCCCCAGCATTTT. Translating it yields CASRAGTGMEQPQHF.

This clone was observed a handful of times. The CDR3 nucleotides are TGTGCCAGCAGCTACCGACGGGACAGGCTTAATTCACCCCTCCACTTT. Amino acids: CASSYRRDRLNSPLHF. The rearrangement uses TRBV13 and TRBJ1-6; 8 bases map to TRBD1. The germline CDR1 and CDR2 sequences are PRHDT and FYEKMQ (reference sequence). The J segment lost 6 bases and the V segment lost 4 bases, leaving 8 bases of the junction unmatched. This CDR3 contains 16 residues.

The chain has TRBV5-8 and TRBJ2-5; D possibly corresponds to TRBD2 (5 bases). This CDR3 spans 13 amino acids. Trimming left V 2 bases short and J 3 bases short, with 8 bases between. Germline CDR1 reads SGHTS; CDR2 reads YDEGEE. The CDR3 spells CASSFGEKETQYF. The CDR3, as DNA: TGTGCCAGCAGCTTTGGGGAGAAAGAGACCCAGTACTTC.

This chain joins TRBV15 and TRBJ2-1; D perhaps matches TRBD2 (6 bases). Trimming took 7 bases from V and 7 from J, leaving 17 bases between them. CDR1 is LNHNV and CDR2 is YYDKDF in the germline V gene (reference sequence). This CDR3 spans 14 amino acids. The CDR3 reads CATMDGRGVNEQFF. The CDR3 nucleotides read TGTGCCACCATGGACGGGAGAGGTGTAAATGAGCAGTTCTTC.

The chain has TRBV3-1 (or the pseudogene TRBV3-2) and TRBJ2-2, with 9 positions matching TRBD2. The trim removed 4 bases at V and 6 bases at J, leaving 6 bases unmatched. Germline values: CDR1 LGHDT, CDR2 YNNKEL (reference sequence). This CDR3 has 15 residues. CDR3 region: CASSPGLADAGELFF. The CDR3 DNA is TGTGCCAGCAGCCCGGGACTAGCCGACGCCGGGGAGCTGTTTTTT.

The chain uses TRBV6-5 and TRBJ1-5, with D maybe TRBD1 (5 bases). CDR1 MNHEY and CDR2 SVGAGI come from the germline V gene. V gave up 4 bases and J gave up 1 base, with 14 bases separating them. The CDR3 totals 16 residues. The CDR3 sequence is CASSSGRRGSNQPQHF. For the CDR3, the DNA is TGTGCCAGCAGTTCAGGACGTAGGGGAAGCAATCAGCCCCAGCATTTT.